A selection of T cell receptor beta chains follows, all from one sample in a study of blood T cell repertoires in COVID-19. Profiling relied on immunoSEQ multiplex PCR, and the TCRdb table lists in-frame clones only, not all of them. Seen here are 450,000 or so clones, roughly 89% observed once, and the top ten hold 0.7% to 1%. The sample taken for sequencing was peripheral blood. These receptors all stem from a man between 18 and 29 years old with COVID-19, enrolled during active disease. CDR3s include the opening cysteine and the closing phenylalanine or tryptophan. Fields, in order: D gene, V gene, clone size, J gene, CDR3 DNA, CDR3 protein. The D gene is left open where the match is weak. Rows may omit the clone size; those that give it use once, few, many or a size class.

NA	TRBV10-3	NA	TRBJ1-2	TGTGCCATCAGGGAGGGGCCGCAGTATGGCTACACCTTC	CAIREGPQYGYTF
NA	TRBV2	NA	TRBJ2-3	TGTGCCAGCATTGGCCAGGCAGGGGAAGGCTCAGATACGCAGTATTTT	CASIGQAGEGSDTQYF
NA	TRBV30	NA	TRBJ1-4	TGTGCCTGGAGTGTATTCAGCAGCGGCGGTGAAAAACTGTTTTTT	CAWSVFSSGGEKLFF
NA	TRBV11-3	NA	TRBJ1-1	TGTGCCAGCAGCTTAGGGAAGGGGGAAGCTTTCTTT	CASSLGKGEAFF
NA	TRBV21-1	once	TRBJ2-1	TGTGCCAGCAGCGAAGGTAGCGAGAACTGTAATGAGCAGTTCTTC	CASSEGSENCNEQFF
NA	TRBV4-2	NA	TRBJ2-7	TGTGCCAACAGCCAGGAAGGGGCAAACTACGAGCAGTACTTC	CANSQEGANYEQYF
TRBD1	TRBV15	NA	TRBJ1-5	TGTGCCACCAAAAAGGAGGGACAGGGCAGCAATCAGCCCCAGCATTTT	CATKKEGQGSNQPQHF
NA	TRBV24-1	NA	TRBJ2-1	TGTGCCACCAGTGATGGGGACTCCTCCCCCAAGGCCAATGAGCAGTTCTTC	CATSDGDSSPKANEQFF
NA	TRBV9	few	TRBJ2-1	TGTGCCAGCAGCGTGAGAGATGAGCAGTTCTTC	CASSVRDEQFF
TRBD1	TRBV5-1	NA	TRBJ1-1	TGCGCCAGCAGCTTACAGGGGCCCTGGAACACTGAAGCTTTCTTT	CASSLQGPWNTEAFF
NA	TRBV6-1	NA	TRBJ1-5	TGTGCCAGCAGTGAACTTCTGGCAAGTAATCAGCCCCAGCATTTT	CASSELLASNQPQHF
NA	TRBV6-4	NA	TRBJ2-1	TGTGCCAGCAGTCCTGGTGGAGCGCCCTACAATGAGCAGTTCTTC	CASSPGGAPYNEQFF
TRBD1	TRBV4-1	NA	TRBJ1-2	TGCGCCAGCAGCCAAGACTGGGGACAGGGGTACTATGGCTACACCTTC	CASSQDWGQGYYGYTF
NA	TRBV3-1/TRBV3-2	NA	TRBJ2-1	TGTGCCAGCAGCCTTGGGGGGGCCTCCTACAATGAGCAGTTCTTC	CASSLGGASYNEQFF
TRBD1	TRBV3-1/TRBV3-2	NA	TRBJ1-5	TGTGCCAGCAGCCAGGGGACAGGGGGTCAGCCCCAGCATTTT	CASSQGTGGQPQHF
NA	TRBV7-2	NA	TRBJ2-1	TGTGCCAGCAGCCACCTCTTAGGGAGCTCCTACAATGAGCAGTTCTTC	CASSHLLGSSYNEQFF
TRBD2	TRBV30	NA	TRBJ2-1	TGTGCCTGGAGTAAGCTAGCGGGAGGGCAACAGTTCTTC	CAWSKLAGGQQFF
NA	TRBV29-1	NA	TRBJ2-3	TGCAGCGTGAGAAGGACTAGCACAGATACGCAGTATTTT	CSVRRTSTDTQYF
NA	TRBV9	NA	TRBJ2-3	TGTGCCAGCTCACAAGGGGGTTGGACAGATACGCAGTATTTT	CASSQGGWTDTQYF
TRBD2	TRBV10-3	NA	TRBJ2-3	TGTGCCATCAACCAGTCTCCGGCGGGGGGGACAGATACGCAGTATTTT	CAINQSPAGGTDTQYF
NA	TRBV18	NA	TRBJ2-3	TGTGCCAGCTCACCACCGAAGGGGATTAGCACAGATACGCAGTATTTT	CASSPPKGISTDTQYF
NA	TRBV2	NA	TRBJ1-4	TGTGCCAGCAGCGCAACAGGTTTTAGTGAAAAACTGTTTTTT	CASSATGFSEKLFF
NA	TRBV24-1	NA	TRBJ2-7	TGTGCCACCCCGGCAGGCCAGGCCTACGAGCAGTACTTC	CATPAGQAYEQYF
TRBD2	TRBV6-5	NA	TRBJ2-7	TGTGCCAGCAGTTCCCCGACTAGCGCCAAGTACGAGCAGTACTTC	CASSSPTSAKYEQYF
TRBD2	TRBV6-5	NA	TRBJ2-7	TGTGCCAGCACCCCGGGACTAGCGGGATCCTACGAGCAGTACTTC	CASTPGLAGSYEQYF
NA	TRBV5-1	NA	TRBJ2-2	TGCGCCAGCAGCTCAGGACAGAACACCGGGGAGCTGTTTTTT	CASSSGQNTGELFF
NA	TRBV29-1	NA	TRBJ1-1	TGCAGCGTTGAAGGTACGGTCGTCTCTCCGGTCGGGGGTGAAGCTTTCTTT	CSVEGTVVSPVGGEAFF
NA	TRBV7-9	NA	TRBJ2-5	TGTGCCAGCAGCTTAGGCGGGGATGGTTCCCCGGTGGGGACCCAGTACTTC	CASSLGGDGSPVGTQYF
NA	TRBV7-9	NA	TRBJ2-5	TGTGCCAGCAGCTTAGGGGACACCAGGAGCCAGTACTTC	CASSLGDTRSQYF
TRBD1	TRBV12-5	NA	TRBJ1-5	TGTGCTAGTTGGACAGGCAGTAATCAGCCCCAGCATTTT	CASWTGSNQPQHF
NA	TRBV5-4	NA	TRBJ2-2	TGTGCCAGCAGCTTCCGTGCCGGGGAGCTGTTTTTT	CASSFRAGELFF
TRBD1	TRBV29-1	NA	TRBJ2-1	TGCAGCGTTGAGCCGGGACAGGGACACAATGAGCAGTTCTTC	CSVEPGQGHNEQFF
TRBD1	TRBV4-1	NA	TRBJ1-2	TGCGCCAGCAACCCCGGGACAGGGGGCCCGTCGGATGGCTACACCTTC	CASNPGTGGPSDGYTF
TRBD1	TRBV6-5	NA	TRBJ2-7	TGTGCCAGCAGTTCCAGGGACAGGGACGAGCAGTACTTC	CASSSRDRDEQYF
NA	TRBV24-1	NA	TRBJ2-3	TGTGCCACCAAAGAGACAGGACTTAGCACAGATACGCAGTATTTT	CATKETGLSTDTQYF
NA	TRBV6-5	NA	TRBJ1-1	TGTGCCAGCAGTTATGGCGGGGGCACTGAAGCTTTCTTT	CASSYGGGTEAFF
NA	TRBV19	NA	TRBJ1-2	TGTGCCAGTAGATCACAGGGTGTCAACTATGGCTACACCTTC	CASRSQGVNYGYTF
NA	TRBV29-1	NA	TRBJ2-5	TGCAGCGCCGCCAGGGACCAAGAGACCCAGTACTTC	CSAARDQETQYF
TRBD2	TRBV10-2	NA	TRBJ2-7	TGCGCCAGCAGCCTGGGACTAGACTCCTACGAGCAGTACTTC	CASSLGLDSYEQYF
NA	TRBV2	NA	TRBJ1-5	TGTGCCAGCAGGGGAAGGACAGTTAATCAGCCCCAGCATTTT	CASRGRTVNQPQHF
NA	TRBV24-1	NA	TRBJ2-2	TGTGCCACCAGTGAACCGGGACAACCCGGGGAGCTGTTTTTT	CATSEPGQPGELFF